These 7 T cell receptor beta chains share one sample of origin, sequenced in a study of blood T cell repertoires in COVID-19. The data were produced by immunoSEQ multiplex PCR, yet TCRdb's version contains in-frame clones alone and is incomplete. The table records roughly 270,000 clones, approximately 82% of them present only once. Material: PBMCs or T cells enriched from blood (not recorded which). These receptors were taken from a middle-aged man who had been exposed to COVID-19.

The chain couples TRBV6-5 to TRBJ1-6; D perhaps matches TRBD1 (5 bases). Germline V lookup: CDR1 MNHEY, CDR2 SVGAGI. The ends were cut back, 6 bases at V and 8 bases at J, with 14 bases in the middle. The CDR3 runs 14 residues. The CDR3 bases are TGTGCCAGCAGAAGACAGTCCTCGGATTCACCCCTCCACTTT. Protein: CASRRQSSDSPLHF.

The chain joins TRBV11-2 to TRBJ2-2; 7 nucleotides align to TRBD2. Germline assignment: CDR1 SGHAT and CDR2 FQNNGV. This CDR3 has 13 amino acids. The junction had 10 bases not matched to a gene; V was cut back by 8 bases and J by 10 bases. This CDR3 is CASRSAGAAELFF. In DNA form, the CDR3 reads TGTGCCAGCCGTTCGGCGGGAGCCGCGGAGCTGTTTTTT.

The chain is built from TRBV19 and TRBJ2-6; TRBD2 might be the D (6 bases). Germline CDR1 and CDR2: LNHDA and SQIVND (reference sequence). The V end was cut by 7 bases, the J end by 2 bases, with 9 bases between. The CDR3 has 14 residues. The CDR3 loop reads CASNAGPGANVLTF. The CDR3 nucleotides are TGTGCCAGTAATGCGGGACCTGGGGCCAACGTCCTGACTTTC.

This clone was found a few times. The rearrangement uses TRBV10-2 and TRBJ2-7, with 7 nucleotides matching TRBD1. From germline, CDR1 is WSHSY and CDR2 SAAADI. Trimming took 6 bases from V and 1 from J; bases not matched to a gene: 9. The CDR3 length is 15 residues. The CDR3 nucleotides read TGCGCCAGCAGGAGCCGGGACAGCGCTTCCTACGAGCAGTACTTC. Residues: CASRSRDSASYEQYF.

This CDR3 reads CASRPTSVGAKNIQYF. The CDR3 DNA sequence: TGTGCCAGCAGACCTACTAGCGTCGGGGCCAAAAACATTCAGTACTTC. V is TRBV7-9 and J is TRBJ2-4; TRBD2 agrees at 7 bases. The J segment lost 1 base and the V segment lost 6 bases, leaving 9 bases of the junction unmatched. Per the germline V gene, CDR1 is SEHNR and CDR2 is FQNEAQ (reference sequence). The CDR3 has 16 amino acids. Full variable domain (rest looked up from reference TRBV7-9 and TRBJ2-4): DTGVSQNPRHKITKRGQNVTFRCDPISEHNRLYWYRQTLGQGPEFLTYFQNEAQLEKSRLLSDRFSAERPKGSFSTLEIQRTEQGDSAMYLCASRPTSVGAKNIQYFGAGTRLSVL.

The chain links TRBV5-5 to TRBJ2-1; possibly TRBD1 for D (9 bases). The CDR3 is 13 amino acids. Germline assignment: CDR1 SGHKS and CDR2 YYEKEE (reference sequence). With 7 bases removed from V and 10 bases from J, the gap between germline ends came to 18 bases. The CDR3 spells CASVAGQGGEQFF. CDR3 nucleotides: TGTGCCAGCGTAGCGGGACAGGGAGGGGAGCAGTTCTTC.

The chain joins TRBV20-1 to TRBJ2-1; 8 bases fit TRBD2. The junction had 2 bases not matched to a gene; V was cut back by 3 bases and J by 4 bases. CDR3 length: 13 amino acids. CDR1 DFQATT and CDR2 SNEGSKA come from the germline V gene (reference sequence). The CDR3 region has the DNA TGCAGTGCTAGTCTAGCGGGTTACAATGAGCAGTTCTTC. Its protein is CSASLAGYNEQFF.